This T cell receptor beta chain was sequenced for a study of control samples from healthy donors and cancer patients. The CDR3 runs to 15 residues. V lost 5 bases to trimming and J lost 7 bases; unmatched junction nucleotides: 10. Germline-derived CDR1 and CDR2 are SEHNR and FQNEAQ (reference sequence). Repertoires were generated with immunoSEQ multiplex PCR, while TCRdb's copy carries only in-frame clones and drops some. The data contain about 40,000 clones, more than 75% of them singletons. The chain joins TRBV7-9 to TRBJ2-1; 8 bases are shared with TRBD2. The sequence was obtained from a woman aged 55-69 years with lung cancer. Sequencing input: PBMCs. CDR3 coding DNA: TGTGCCAGCAGCCCGGGACTAGGCCCCTCAAATGAGCAGTTCTTC. This codes for CASSPGLGPSNEQFF.